This T cell receptor beta chain came from a study of tumor-infiltrating lymphocytes in primary liver carcinoma. Study findings and constraints: It was in tumors, not blood, that the top-250-clone fraction was significantly higher (p = 0.039).

The CDR3 sequence is 16 residues long. Between roughly 17 and 33 mg of unsorted bulk tissue served as the source from which RNA and DNA were co-extracted. The patients had histopathologically diagnosed primary liver carcinoma, and their disease was treated by surgical resection. A constant-region primer served to make TCR beta cDNA from about 0.45 ug total RNA. Sequencing libraries for TCR beta derived from three nested multiplex PCR rounds that used slightly modified ARM-PCR. A C-beta reverse primer was combined with TRBV1-TRBV30 forward primers in the first two PCR rounds, and each round had ten to eleven cycles. MiXCR, applied by TCRdb to the multiplex PCR reads, yields one record per CDR3 protein. In the table there are fewer than 85,000 distinct CDR3 sequences, approximately 70% of which are singletons. Remarks on this clonotype: Its antigen is not known. A much larger clone lies one base from this, so it may be a read error.

The TCR was taken from a middle-aged man with primary liver carcinoma and hepatitis B virus infection. Material for sequencing was tumor-adjacent normal liver tissue. The chain recombines TRBV21-1 with TRBJ2-7. TRBV21-1 is noted as a pseudogene. The CDR3 region has the DNA TGTGCCAGCAGCCCCAAGTGCGGCGTGAGCTCCTACGAGCAGTACTTC. This gives the protein CASSPKCGVSSYEQYF.